The sequence of this T cell receptor beta chain was determined in a study of blood T cell repertoires in COVID-19. Generated by immunoSEQ multiplex PCR, the TCRdb table keeps only in-frame clones and is missing some. The table lists a few hundred thousand clones, around four fifths of them singletons. Source material: peripheral blood. The receptor was isolated from a woman between 50 and 59 years old with acute or convalescent COVID-19.

CDR3 coding DNA: TGTGCCAGCAGCGTAGCTCTGGACAGGGAAAAACTGTTTTTT. Its translation is CASSVALDREKLFF. This chain links TRBV9 with TRBJ1-4; 7 bases line up with TRBD1. With 0 bases clipped from V and 8 bases from J, the junction kept 4 bases outside the gene matches. Germline-derived CDR1 and CDR2 are SGDLS and YYNGEE. The CDR3 spans 14 residues.